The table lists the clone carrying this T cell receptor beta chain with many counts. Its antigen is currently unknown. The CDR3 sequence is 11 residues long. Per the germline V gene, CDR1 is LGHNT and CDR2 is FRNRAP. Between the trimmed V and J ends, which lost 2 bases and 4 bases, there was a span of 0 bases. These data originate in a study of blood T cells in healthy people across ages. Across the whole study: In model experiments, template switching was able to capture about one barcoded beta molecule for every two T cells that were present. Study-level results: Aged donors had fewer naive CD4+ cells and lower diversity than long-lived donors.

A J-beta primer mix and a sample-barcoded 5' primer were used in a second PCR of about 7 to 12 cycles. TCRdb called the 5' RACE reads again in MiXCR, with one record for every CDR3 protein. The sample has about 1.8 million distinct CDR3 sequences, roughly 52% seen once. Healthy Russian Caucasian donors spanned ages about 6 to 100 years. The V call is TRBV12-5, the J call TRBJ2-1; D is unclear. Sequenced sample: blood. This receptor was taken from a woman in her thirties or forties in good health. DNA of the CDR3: TGTGCTAGTGGTTTGTACAATGAGCAGTTCTTC. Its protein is CASGLYNEQFF.